Below are 18 T cell receptor beta chains sequenced from a single sample in a study of blood T cells in healthy people across ages. A J-beta primer mix and a sample-barcoded 5' primer were used in a second PCR of roughly 6 to 11 cycles. From the 5' RACE reads, TCRdb called clonotypes with MiXCR, one entry per CDR3 protein. The sample carries 600,000 to 850,000 distinct CDR3 sequences, more than 20% recorded once. The same data also contributed to another study, on T cells of mothers and their children.

The sequencing sample was made of blood. The source of these receptors is a boy younger than 18 in good health.

The chain couples TRBV9 to TRBJ2-1; 9 nucleotides align to TRBD2. CDR3 length equals 17 residues. Germline values: CDR1 SGDLS, CDR2 YYNGEE. J was trimmed by 2 bases and V by 3 bases; bases with no gene match: 9. The chain's CDR3 is CASSATSGGPPYNEQFF. The DNA for the CDR3 is TGTGCCAGCAGCGCGACCAGCGGGGGGCCCCCCTACAATGAGCAGTTCTTC.

V gene TRBV29-1 combines with J gene TRBJ2-2; no clear D gene. Trimming stripped 1 base from V and 2 bases from J, with 2 bases between. Germline assignment: CDR1 SQVTM and CDR2 ANQGSEA. There are 12 residues in the CDR3. The CDR3 region is CSVEANTGELFF. CDR3 bases: TGCAGCGTTGAAGCTAACACCGGGGAGCTGTTTTTT.

The V gene is TRBV4-1, the J gene TRBJ2-2, with 8 positions matching TRBD1. Germline loops: CDR1 MGHRA, CDR2 YSYEKL. V lost 1 base, J lost 3 bases, and 10 bases stayed unmatched. CDR3 length: 18 residues. CDR3 coding DNA: TGCGCCAGCAGCCAAGGGGGGTTCAGGGGGCGCGACACCGGGGAGCTGTTTTTT. It translates to CASSQGGFRGRDTGELFF.

This clonotype was recorded a few times. The chain uses TRBV12-3 or TRBV12-4 and TRBJ1-5; 8 bases are a match to TRBD1. This CDR3 contains 15 residues. Trimming cost V 6 bases and J 7 bases; bases outside gene matches: 11. The chain's CDR3 is CASSDMTGAGQPQHF. The CDR3 nucleotides are TGTGCCAGCAGCGATATGACAGGGGCTGGCCAGCCCCAGCATTTT.

The CDR3 coding sequence is TGTGCCAGCAGTTTTCCACTAGCGGTGGTCGGGGAGCAGTACTTC. It translates to CASSFPLAVVGEQYF. The chain is built from TRBV27 and TRBJ2-7; TRBD2 agrees at 8 bases. The V gene's germline CDR1 is MNHEY and CDR2 SMNVEV (reference sequence). With 3 bases clipped from V and 7 bases from J, the junction kept 11 bases outside the gene matches. The CDR3 runs to 15 residues.

The chain employs TRBV27 and TRBJ1-2; 10 nucleotides agree with TRBD1. The CDR3 sequence is 13 residues long. V was clipped by 9 bases and J by 2 bases; unmatched bases: 3. Germline V CDR1 and CDR2: MNHEY, SMNVEV (reference sequence). CDR3 coding DNA: TGTGCCAGTAAGGACAGGGGGAACTATGGCTACACCTTC. Protein: CASKDRGNYGYTF.

V gene TRBV9 combines with J gene TRBJ1-1; D unclear. With 3 bases removed from V and 3 bases from J, the gap between germline ends came to 18 bases. This CDR3 contains 16 residues. Germline CDR1 reads SGDLS; CDR2 reads YYNGEE. The CDR3 loop reads CASSADLSLIDTEAFF. The DNA of the CDR3 is TGTGCCAGCAGCGCGGACCTGAGCCTGATCGACACTGAAGCTTTCTTT.

The count of this clonotype is one. The chain uses TRBV27 and TRBJ2-5, with TRBD2 matching over 7 bases. V shed 2 bases and J 2 bases; nucleotides not matched to a gene: 11. Germline V gives CDR1 MNHEY, CDR2 SMNVEV (reference sequence). The CDR3 has 17 residues. Written as DNA, the CDR3 is TGTGCCAGCAGTTTAGTAGCGGGCAACCGGAAGCAAGAGACCCAGTACTTC. This gives the protein CASSLVAGNRKQETQYF.

The table lists this clonotype with a few counts. The chain employs TRBV11-2 and TRBJ1-4; D unclear. Germline CDR1 SGHAT, CDR2 FQNNGV. V lost 1 base to trimming and J lost 0 bases, with 15 bases between them. The CDR3 has 18 residues. The CDR3 protein is CASSLGTQPLATNEKLFF. CDR3 coding DNA: TGTGCCAGCAGCTTAGGCACCCAGCCCTTAGCAACTAATGAAAAACTGTTTTTT.

The chain uses TRBV7-8 and TRBJ2-7, with 10 positions matching TRBD2. The CDR3 runs to 15 residues. Germline CDR1 SGHVS, CDR2 FQNEAQ. Losses at the gene ends were 5 bases for V and 2 bases for J; bases not matched to a gene: 6. The CDR3 DNA sequence: TGTGCCAGCAGCAATGGACTAGCGGACGCCTACGAGCAGTACTTC. It codes for CASSNGLADAYEQYF.

This chain connects TRBV19 to TRBJ1-1; D might be TRBD1 (5 bases). The CDR3 consists of 15 residues. Germline CDR1 and CDR2: LNHDA and SQIVND (reference sequence). The V end was cut by 6 bases, the J end by 4 bases, with 18 bases between. The DNA of the CDR3 is TGTGCCAGTAGGCACCCCCGGGCGGGGGGCACTGAAGCTTTCTTT. Translation gives CASRHPRAGGTEAFF.

The V and J genes are TRBV9 and TRBJ2-2, with D hard to call. In germline, CDR1 is SGDLS, CDR2 YYNGEE. The V and J ends lost 0 bases and 0 bases respectively, with 9 bases between them. CDR3 length equals 16 residues. CDR3 DNA sequence: TGTGCCAGCAGCGTAGCCAGACCTGCGAACACCGGGGAGCTGTTTTTT. It translates to CASSVARPANTGELFF.

The chain uses TRBV2 and TRBJ2-5; D gene uncertain. Gene TRBJ2-1 matches the end of the DNA better, so the J call may be wrong. Germline V lookup: CDR1 SNHLY, CDR2 FYNNEI. This CDR3 has 12 residues. CDR3 sequence (DNA): TGTGCCAGCAGTGATTGGTCTATTGAGCAGTTCTTC. Amino acid sequence: CASSDWSIEQFF.

This rearrangement joins TRBV12-3 or TRBV12-4 to TRBJ2-5; 11 bases match TRBD2. V shed 5 bases, J shed 1 base, and the junction held 6 bases outside the gene matches. The CDR3 contains 16 residues. CDR3 loop: CASSGELAGAQETQYF. CDR3 in DNA: TGTGCCAGCAGTGGCGAACTAGCGGGAGCCCAAGAGACCCAGTACTTC.

V and J are TRBV5-1 and TRBJ2-7; 9 nucleotides match TRBD1. Germline V gives CDR1 SGHRS, CDR2 YFSETQ. Trimming cost V 4 bases and J 2 bases; bases outside gene matches: 7. The CDR3 runs to 15 residues. The CDR3 loop reads CASSLGQGPAYEQYF. CDR3 nucleotides: TGCGCCAGCAGCCTAGGACAGGGGCCAGCCTACGAGCAGTACTTC.

This clonotype was seen at least ten times. V gene TRBV29-1 combines with J gene TRBJ2-5; TRBD1 agrees at 8 bases. With V trimmed by 7 bases and J by 4 bases, 8 bases remained unmatched. This CDR3 has 13 amino acids. Germline V CDR1 and CDR2: SQVTM, ANQGSEA. This chain's CDR3 is CSGGQGGGETQYF. The CDR3, as DNA: TGCAGCGGTGGACAGGGCGGTGGAGAGACCCAGTACTTC.

This clonotype showed up many times. This chain joins TRBV29-1 and TRBJ2-5; no clear D gene. The CDR3 is made up of 10 amino acids. Deletions cut 6 bases from V and 5 bases from J, with 7 bases between. Germline CDR1 reads SQVTM; CDR2 reads ANQGSEA. The CDR3 protein is CSVGSETQYF. The DNA for the CDR3 is TGCAGCGTCGGCAGCGAGACCCAGTACTTC.

This chain uses TRBV7-2 with TRBJ2-3, with D possibly TRBD2 on 6 matching bases. Trimming cost V 3 bases and J 0 bases, with 13 bases left between them. The CDR3 spans 16 residues. Germline V gene sequence: CDR1 SGHTA, CDR2 FQGNSA. CDR3 nucleotides: TGTGCCAGCAGCTTCGCCGGGGCGGGGAGCACAGATACGCAGTATTTT. Protein sequence: CASSFAGAGSTDTQYF.